This T cell receptor (beta chain) was obtained from a study of blood T cell repertoires in COVID-19. Study-level background: Whether acute or convalescent, the COVID-19 samples came from the United States, Italy and Spain. PBMCs, B-cell-depleted T cells, or T cells were the source of the cDNA or gDNA that made up the material.

The CDR3 runs 14 residues. V lost 3 bases to trimming and J lost 4 bases, with 13 bases between them. Germline V gene data show CDR1 as SGDLS and CDR2 as YYNGEE. Profiling relied on immunoSEQ multiplex PCR, and the TCRdb table lists in-frame clones only, not all of them. The table lists hundreds of thousands of clones, 85% of them singletons, with approximately 3.6% in the top ten. This clone was picked up many times. Other DNA sequences of this sample code for an identical CDR3. The receptor's source is a woman aged 18 to 35 with acute or convalescent COVID-19. V is TRBV9 and J is TRBJ1-2; D is uncertain. The specimen sequenced was peripheral blood. CDR3 DNA sequence: TGTGCCAGCAGCGCTTCTGCGGGCGGCTATGGCTACACCTTC. Its translation is CASSASAGGYGYTF. Full variable domain (rest looked up from reference TRBV9 and TRBJ1-2): DSGVTQTPKHLITATGQRVTLRCSPRSGDLSVYWYQQSLDQGLQFLIQYYNGEERAKGNILERFSAQQFPDLHSELNLSSLELGDSALYFCASSASAGGYGYTFGSGTRLTVV.